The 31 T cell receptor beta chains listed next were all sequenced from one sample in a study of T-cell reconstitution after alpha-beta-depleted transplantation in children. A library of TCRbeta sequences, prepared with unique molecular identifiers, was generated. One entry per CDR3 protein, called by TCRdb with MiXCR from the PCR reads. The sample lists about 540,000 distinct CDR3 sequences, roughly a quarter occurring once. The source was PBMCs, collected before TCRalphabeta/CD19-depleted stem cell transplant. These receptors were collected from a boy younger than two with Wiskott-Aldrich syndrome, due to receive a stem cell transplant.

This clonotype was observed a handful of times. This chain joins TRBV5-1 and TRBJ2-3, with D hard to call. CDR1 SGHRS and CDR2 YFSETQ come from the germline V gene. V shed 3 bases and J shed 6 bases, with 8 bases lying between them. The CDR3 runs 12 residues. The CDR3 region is CASSSPWDTQYF. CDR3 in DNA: TGCGCCAGCAGCTCTCCTTGGGATACGCAGTATTTT.

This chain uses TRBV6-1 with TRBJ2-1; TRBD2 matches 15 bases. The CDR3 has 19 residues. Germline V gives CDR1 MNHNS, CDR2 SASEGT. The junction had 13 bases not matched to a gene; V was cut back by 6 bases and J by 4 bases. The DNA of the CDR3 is TGTGCCAGCAGGGCAGTCGTGGGACTAGCGGGAGGAGGATACAATGAGCAGTTCTTC. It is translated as CASRAVVGLAGGGYNEQFF.

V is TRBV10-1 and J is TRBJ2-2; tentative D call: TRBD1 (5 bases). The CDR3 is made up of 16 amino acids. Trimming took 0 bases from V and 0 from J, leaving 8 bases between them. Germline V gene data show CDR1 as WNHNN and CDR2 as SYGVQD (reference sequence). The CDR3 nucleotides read TGCGCCAGCAGTGAGTCAACAGGAGCGAACACCGGGGAGCTGTTTTTT. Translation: CASSESTGANTGELFF.

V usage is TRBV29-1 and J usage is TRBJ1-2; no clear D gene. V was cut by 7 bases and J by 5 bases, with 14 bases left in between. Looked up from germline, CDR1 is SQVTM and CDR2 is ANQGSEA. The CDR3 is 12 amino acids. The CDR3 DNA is TGCAGCGCGGAGAGAAGCTTTTATGGCTACACCTTC. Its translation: CSAERSFYGYTF.

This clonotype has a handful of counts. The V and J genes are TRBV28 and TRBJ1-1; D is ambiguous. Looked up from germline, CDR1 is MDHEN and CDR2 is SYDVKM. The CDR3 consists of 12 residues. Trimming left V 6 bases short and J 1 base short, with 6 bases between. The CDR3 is CASSYRNTEAFF. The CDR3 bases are TGTGCCAGCAGCTACAGGAACACTGAAGCTTTCTTT.

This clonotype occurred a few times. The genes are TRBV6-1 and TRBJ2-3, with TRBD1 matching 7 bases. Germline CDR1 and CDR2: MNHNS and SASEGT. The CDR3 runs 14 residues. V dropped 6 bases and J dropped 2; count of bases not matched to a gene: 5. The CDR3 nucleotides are TGTGCCAGCAGCAAGGGACAGATCACAGATACGCAGTATTTT. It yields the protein CASSKGQITDTQYF.

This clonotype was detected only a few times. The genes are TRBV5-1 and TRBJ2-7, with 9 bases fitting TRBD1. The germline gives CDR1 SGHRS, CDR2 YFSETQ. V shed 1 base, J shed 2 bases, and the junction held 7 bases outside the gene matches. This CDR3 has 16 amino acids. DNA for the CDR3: TGCGCCAGCAGCTTGCGGCTGGGGACAGGGACCTACGAGCAGTACTTC. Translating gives CASSLRLGTGTYEQYF.

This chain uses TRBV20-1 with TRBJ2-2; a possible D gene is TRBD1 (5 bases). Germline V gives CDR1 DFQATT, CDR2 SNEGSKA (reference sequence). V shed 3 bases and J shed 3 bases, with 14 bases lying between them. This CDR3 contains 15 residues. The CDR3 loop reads CSARGHIQDTGELFF. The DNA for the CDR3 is TGCAGTGCTAGGGGCCACATACAGGACACCGGGGAGCTGTTTTTT.

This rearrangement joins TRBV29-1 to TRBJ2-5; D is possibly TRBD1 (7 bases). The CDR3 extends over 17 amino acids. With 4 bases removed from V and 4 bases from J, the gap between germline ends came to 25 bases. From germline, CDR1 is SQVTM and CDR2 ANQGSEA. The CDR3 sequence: CSVVGLGGKRGRETQYF. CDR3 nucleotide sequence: TGCAGCGTTGTCGGGCTTGGCGGGAAGAGGGGGCGAGAGACCCAGTACTTC.

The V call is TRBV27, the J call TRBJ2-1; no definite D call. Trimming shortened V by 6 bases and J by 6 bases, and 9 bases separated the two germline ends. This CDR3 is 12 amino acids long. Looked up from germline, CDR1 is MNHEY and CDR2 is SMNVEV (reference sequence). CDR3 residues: CASRVRVNEQFF. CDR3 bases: TGTGCCAGCAGAGTTAGAGTCAATGAGCAGTTCTTC.

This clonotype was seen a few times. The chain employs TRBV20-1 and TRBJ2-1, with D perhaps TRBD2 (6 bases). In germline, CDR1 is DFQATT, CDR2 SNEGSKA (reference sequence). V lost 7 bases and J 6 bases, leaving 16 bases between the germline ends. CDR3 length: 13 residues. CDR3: CSGRDSYGNEQFF. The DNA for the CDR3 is TGCAGTGGCCGGGACTCCTATGGCAATGAGCAGTTCTTC.

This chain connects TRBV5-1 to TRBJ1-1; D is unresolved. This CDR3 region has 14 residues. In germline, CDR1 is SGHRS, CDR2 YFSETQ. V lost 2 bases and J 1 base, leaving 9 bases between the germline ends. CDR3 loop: CASSFAQPNTEAFF. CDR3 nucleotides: TGCGCCAGCAGCTTTGCGCAGCCGAACACTGAAGCTTTCTTT.

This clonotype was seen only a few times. The CDR3 DNA reads as TGTGCCATCAGTCCTAGCGGGAGAAGGGATACGCAGTATTTT. It encodes CAISPSGRRDTQYF. The chain employs TRBV10-3 and TRBJ2-3, with TRBD2 matching 10 bases. Germline V gene sequence: CDR1 ENHRY, CDR2 SYGVKD. This CDR3 has 14 amino acids. The V segment lost 5 bases and the J segment 6 bases; nucleotides outside the gene matches: 5.

In DNA form, the CDR3 reads TGTGCCAGCAGTTCTAGCGATCGCTCCTACAATGAGCAGTTCTTC. Translated, it gives CASSSSDRSYNEQFF. This chain joins TRBV12-3 or TRBV12-4 and TRBJ2-1, with D perhaps TRBD2 (6 bases). V gave up 4 bases and J gave up 0 bases, with 10 bases separating them. The CDR3 is made up of 15 amino acids.

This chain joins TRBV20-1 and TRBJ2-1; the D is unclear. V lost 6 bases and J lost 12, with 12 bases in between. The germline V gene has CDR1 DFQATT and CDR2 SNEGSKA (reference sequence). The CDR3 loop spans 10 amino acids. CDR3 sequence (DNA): TGCAGTGCCGTAGAAGTAAGGCAGTTCTTC. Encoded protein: CSAVEVRQFF.

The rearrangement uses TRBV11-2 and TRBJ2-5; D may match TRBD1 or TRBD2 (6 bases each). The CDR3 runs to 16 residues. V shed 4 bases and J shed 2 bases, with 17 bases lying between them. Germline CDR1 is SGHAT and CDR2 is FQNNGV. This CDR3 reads CASSSGGSPLQETQYF. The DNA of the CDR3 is TGTGCCAGCAGCTCCGGGGGCAGCCCGCTTCAAGAGACCCAGTACTTC.

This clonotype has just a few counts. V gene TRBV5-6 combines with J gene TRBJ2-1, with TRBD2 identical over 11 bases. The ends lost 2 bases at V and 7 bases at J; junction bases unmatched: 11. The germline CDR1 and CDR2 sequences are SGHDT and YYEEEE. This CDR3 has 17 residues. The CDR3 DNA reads TGTGCCAGCAGCTTCCCCAAACTAGCGGGAGTGCGAAATGAGCAGTTCTTC. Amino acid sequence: CASSFPKLAGVRNEQFF.

Written as DNA, the CDR3 is TGCAGTGCTAGAGATAATTGGGGACAGGGACGTAATCAGCCCCAGCATTTT. Its protein is CSARDNWGQGRNQPQHF. This chain joins TRBV20-1 and TRBJ1-5; 9 bases agree with TRBD1. Trimming removed 0 bases from V and 4 bases from J; junction bases left unmatched: 10. Looked up from germline, CDR1 is DFQATT and CDR2 is SNEGSKA (reference sequence). The length of the CDR3 is 17 residues.

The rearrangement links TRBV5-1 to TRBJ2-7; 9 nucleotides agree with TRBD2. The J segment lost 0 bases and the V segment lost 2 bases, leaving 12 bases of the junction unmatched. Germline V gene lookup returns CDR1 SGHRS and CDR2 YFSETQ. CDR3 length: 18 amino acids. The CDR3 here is CASSLDLAGLSGSYEQYF. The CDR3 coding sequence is TGCGCCAGCAGCTTAGATCTAGCGGGACTGTCGGGCTCCTACGAGCAGTACTTC.

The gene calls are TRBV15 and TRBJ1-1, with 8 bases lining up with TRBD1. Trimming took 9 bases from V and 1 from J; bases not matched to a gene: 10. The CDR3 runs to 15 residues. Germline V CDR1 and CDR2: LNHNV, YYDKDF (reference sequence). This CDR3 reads CATGLTGTGNTEAFF. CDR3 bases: TGTGCCACGGGATTAACCGGGACAGGGAACACTGAAGCTTTCTTT.

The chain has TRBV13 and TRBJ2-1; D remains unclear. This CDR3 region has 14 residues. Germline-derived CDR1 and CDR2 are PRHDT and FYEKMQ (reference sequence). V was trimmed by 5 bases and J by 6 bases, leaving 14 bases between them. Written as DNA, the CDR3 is TGTGCCAGCAGCCTTTCGGCTATGTTCAATGAGCAGTTCTTC. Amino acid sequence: CASSLSAMFNEQFF.

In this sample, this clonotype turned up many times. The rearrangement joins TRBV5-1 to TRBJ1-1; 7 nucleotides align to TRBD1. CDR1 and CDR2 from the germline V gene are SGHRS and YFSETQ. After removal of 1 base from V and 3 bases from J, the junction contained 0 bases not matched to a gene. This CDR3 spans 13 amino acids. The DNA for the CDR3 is TGCGCCAGCAGCTTGACAGGGGACACTGAAGCTTTCTTT. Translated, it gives CASSLTGDTEAFF.

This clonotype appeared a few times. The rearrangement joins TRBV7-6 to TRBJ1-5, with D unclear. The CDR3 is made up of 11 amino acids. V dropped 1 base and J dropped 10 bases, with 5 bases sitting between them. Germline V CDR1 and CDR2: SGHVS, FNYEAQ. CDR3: CASSLDGPQHF. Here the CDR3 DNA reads TGTGCCAGCAGCTTAGACGGTCCCCAGCATTTT.

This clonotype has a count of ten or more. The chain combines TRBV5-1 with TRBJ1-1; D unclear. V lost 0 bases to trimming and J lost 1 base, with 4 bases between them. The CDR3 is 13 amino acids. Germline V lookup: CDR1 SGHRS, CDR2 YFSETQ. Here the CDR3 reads CASSLDRNTEAFF. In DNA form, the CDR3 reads TGCGCCAGCAGCTTGGACAGGAACACTGAAGCTTTCTTT.

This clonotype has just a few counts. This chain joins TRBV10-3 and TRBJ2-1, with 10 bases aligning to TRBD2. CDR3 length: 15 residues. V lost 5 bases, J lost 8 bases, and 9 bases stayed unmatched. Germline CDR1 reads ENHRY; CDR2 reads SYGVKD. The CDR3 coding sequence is TGTGCCATCAGTCCTAGCGGGAGTTCTCTCGATGAGCAGTTCTTC. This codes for CAISPSGSSLDEQFF.

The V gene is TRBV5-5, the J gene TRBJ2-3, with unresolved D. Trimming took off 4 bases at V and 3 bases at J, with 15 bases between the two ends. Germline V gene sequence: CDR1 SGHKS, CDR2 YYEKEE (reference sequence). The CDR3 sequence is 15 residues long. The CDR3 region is CASSLVRLETDTQYF. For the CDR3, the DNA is TGTGCCAGCAGCCTGGTCCGGCTAGAAACAGATACGCAGTATTTT.

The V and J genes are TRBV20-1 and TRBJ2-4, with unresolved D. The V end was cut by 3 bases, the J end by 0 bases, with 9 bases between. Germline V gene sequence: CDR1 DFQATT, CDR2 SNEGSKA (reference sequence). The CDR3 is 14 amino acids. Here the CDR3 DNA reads TGCAGTGCTAGCGCTACCCTAGCCAAAAACATTCAGTACTTC. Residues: CSASATLAKNIQYF.

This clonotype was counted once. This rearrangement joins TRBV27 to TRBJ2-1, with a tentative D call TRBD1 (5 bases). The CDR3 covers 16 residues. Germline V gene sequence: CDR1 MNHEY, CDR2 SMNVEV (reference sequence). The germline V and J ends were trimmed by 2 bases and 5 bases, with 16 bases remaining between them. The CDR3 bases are TGTGCCAGCAGTTTAAGGAAGGGGCAGGGCCACAATGAGCAGTTCTTC. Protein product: CASSLRKGQGHNEQFF.

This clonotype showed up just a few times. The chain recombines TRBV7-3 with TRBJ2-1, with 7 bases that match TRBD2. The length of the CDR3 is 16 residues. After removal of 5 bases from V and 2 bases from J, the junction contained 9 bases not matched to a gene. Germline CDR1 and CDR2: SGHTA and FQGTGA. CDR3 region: CASSPVVREPYNEQFF. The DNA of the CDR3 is TGTGCCAGCAGCCCGGTAGTGCGGGAGCCCTACAATGAGCAGTTCTTC.

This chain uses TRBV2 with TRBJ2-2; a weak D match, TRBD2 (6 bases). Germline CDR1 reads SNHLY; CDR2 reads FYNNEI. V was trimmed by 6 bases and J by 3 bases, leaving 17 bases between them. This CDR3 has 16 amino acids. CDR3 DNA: TGTGCCAGCAGGGGACTGCGCGGAGCGGACACCGGGGAGCTGTTTTTT. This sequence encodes CASRGLRGADTGELFF. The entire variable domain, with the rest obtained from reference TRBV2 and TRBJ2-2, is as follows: EPEVTQTPSHQVTQMGQEVILRCVPISNHLYFYWYRQILGQKVEFLVSFYNNEISEKSEIFDDQFSVERPDGSNFTLKIRSTKLEDSAMYFCASRGLRGADTGELFFGEGSRLTVL.

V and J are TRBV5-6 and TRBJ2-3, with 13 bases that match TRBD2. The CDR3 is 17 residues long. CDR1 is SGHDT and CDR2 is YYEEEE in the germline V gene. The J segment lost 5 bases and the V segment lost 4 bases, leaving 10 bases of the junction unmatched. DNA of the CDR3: TGTGCCAGCAGCCCGGACGGACTAGCGGGAGCGGGAGATACGCAGTATTTT. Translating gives CASSPDGLAGAGDTQYF.